The next 2 T cell receptor beta chains were all read from a single sample in a study of cytomegalovirus exposure and HLA in healthy donors. The PCR had 60 Vbeta and 13 Jbeta primers. TCRdb's copy holds only in-frame clones and misses some; the assay was immunoSEQ multiplex PCR. In the table there are about 130,000 clones, 66% of which are singletons. The sequenced material came from PBMCs. All receptors come from a human donor in good health.

This clone has a single count. This chain's CDR3 is CASSHPTGGRNEQFF. The CDR3 region has the DNA TGTGCCAGCAGCCACCCCACAGGGGGTAGGAATGAGCAGTTCTTC. The genes are TRBV4-2 and TRBJ2-1, with 8 bases lining up with TRBD1. V lost 3 bases and J lost 7; bases outside the gene matches: 8. CDR1 is LGHNA, CDR2 YNFKEQ, per germline. CDR3 length equals 15 residues.

The chain links TRBV4-3 to TRBJ2-5; D perhaps matches TRBD2 (5 bases). Germline V gives CDR1 LGHNA, CDR2 YSLEER. Trimming left V 1 base short and J 5 bases short, with 20 bases between. The CDR3 runs 17 residues. Here the CDR3 reads CASSQVWLADGEETQYF. Written as DNA, the CDR3 is TGCGCCAGCAGCCAAGTGTGGCTAGCAGACGGGGAGGAGACCCAGTACTTC.